This T cell receptor beta chain was retrieved from a study of shared clonotypes between healthy human individuals. Whole-study results and caveats: Even with large depth, rarefaction showed that sorted-subset sequencing was incomplete. An expected dependence of interdonor clonotype sharing on sequencing depth was noted.

This table comes from immunoSEQ multiplex PCR, and its TCRdb copy is limited to in-frame clones, with some not included. The sample carries approximately 2.5 million clones, more than 90% recorded once. The CDR3 totals 11 residues. The germline CDR1 and CDR2 sequences are DFQATT and SNEGSKA (reference sequence). V gave up 3 bases and J gave up 0 bases, with 3 bases separating them. To note about this clone: The antigen is not known. Other DNA sequences in the sample encode the same CDR3.

The receptor was derived from a young man in good health. J is TRBJ2-7 and V is TRBV20-1; D is unclear. The sequenced sample was naive CD4+ T cells sorted from blood. Subset denoted: CD45RA+ positively selected. CDR3 residues: CSARDSYEQYF. The CDR3 DNA reads TGCAGTGCTAGGGACTCCTACGAGCAGTACTTC.